This T cell receptor beta chain was documented in a study of T cell responses to AZD1222 COVID-19 vaccine. Produced via immunoSEQ multiplex PCR; TCRdb's table is partial and in-frame only. The repertoire holds 80,000 or so clones, with approximately 90% as singletons. J gave up 6 bases and V 2 bases, and 2 bases lay outside the gene matches. Per germline, CDR1 MNHEY and CDR2 SMNVEV (reference sequence). CDR3 size: 13 residues. The chain employs TRBV27 and TRBJ1-1, with TRBD1 identical over 8 bases. The TCR comes from an adult in good health. This specimen consisted of peripheral blood, obtained on day 0 of AZD1222 vaccination. The CDR3 nucleotides are TGTGCCAGCAGTTTAACAGGGGGGGCTGAAGCTTTCTTT. Translation gives CASSLTGGAEAFF.